The next 24 T cell receptor beta chains were all read from a single sample in a study of T cell responses to AZD1222 COVID-19 vaccine. Some clones are missing from TCRdb's copy, which holds only in-frame ones; the method was immunoSEQ multiplex PCR. In the table there are around 120,000 clones, about 90% of which are singletons. Sequenced material: peripheral blood, taken on day 0 of AZD1222 vaccination. The origin of the receptors is an adult in good health.

The chain has TRBV27 and TRBJ1-5; TRBD1 might be the D (5 bases). Per germline, CDR1 MNHEY and CDR2 SMNVEV (reference sequence). This CDR3 spans 15 amino acids. Trimming left V 3 bases short and J 2 bases short, with 11 bases between. This CDR3 reads CASSFQGARNQPQHF. The CDR3 region has the DNA TGTGCCAGCAGTTTTCAAGGGGCCCGCAATCAGCCCCAGCATTTT.

The gene calls are TRBV29-1 and TRBJ1-2, with TRBD1 matching 8 bases. The V gene's germline CDR1 is SQVTM and CDR2 ANQGSEA. The CDR3 extends over 16 amino acids. V trimming: 4 bases; J trimming: 3 bases; junction bases outside the gene matches: 13. The CDR3 spells CSVVTGGDRRHYGYTF. The CDR3 DNA reads TGCAGCGTTGTCACAGGGGGGGACAGGAGACACTATGGCTACACCTTC.

On this clone: The junction does not match germline at one end; this may be a read error. The CDR3 is CASSFRDSDNEQFF. The CDR3 nucleotides are TGTGCCAGCAGTTTCAGGGACTCCGACAATGAGCAGTTCTTC. The chain uses TRBV27 and TRBJ2-1, with D possibly matching TRBD2 (6 bases). The CDR3 has 14 residues. Germline assignment: CDR1 MNHEY and CDR2 SMNVEV (reference sequence).

V and J are TRBV7-6 and TRBJ1-2; D ambiguous. Germline CDR1 is SGHVS and CDR2 is FNYEAQ. The CDR3 extends over 16 amino acids. Trimming cost V 5 bases and J 4 bases, with 20 bases left between them. CDR3 DNA: TGTGCCAGCAGCCCCACGAATCCGTCAGCGCCCTATGGCTACACCTTC. Protein sequence: CASSPTNPSAPYGYTF. Looking up the rest from reference TRBV7-6 and TRBJ1-2 gives the full variable domain: GAGVSQSPRYKVTKRGQDVALRCDPISGHVSLYWYRQALGQGPEFLTYFNYEAQQDKSGLPNDRFSAERPEGSISTLTIQRTEQRDSAMYRCASSPTNPSAPYGYTFGSGTRLTVV.

The chain links TRBV14 to TRBJ1-1; D not resolved. The germline V gene encodes CDR1 SGHDN and CDR2 FVKESK. The length of the CDR3 is 14 residues. The germline V and J ends were trimmed by 0 bases and 1 base, with 6 bases remaining between them. The CDR3 coding sequence is TGTGCCAGCAGCCAAGATTTCGGGAACACTGAAGCTTTCTTT. This translates into CASSQDFGNTEAFF.

The V and J genes are TRBV7-2 and TRBJ2-7, with TRBD2 as a possible D gene (6 bases). The germline V and J ends were trimmed by 5 bases and 2 bases, with 13 bases remaining between them. The CDR3 extends over 14 amino acids. Germline V CDR1 and CDR2: SGHTA, FQGNSA. The CDR3 is CASSIRDSAYEQYF. The CDR3 coding sequence is TGTGCCAGCAGCATACGGGACTCGGCCTACGAGCAGTACTTC.

The chain employs TRBV28 and TRBJ2-3, with D unresolved. CDR3 size: 15 residues. Trimming pared 5 bases from V and 2 bases from J, leaving 14 bases between. CDR1 and CDR2 (germline): MDHEN, SYDVKM. CDR3 nucleotide sequence: TGTGCCAGCAGTGCCCCCGTGATCTACACAGATACGCAGTATTTT. The encoded protein is CASSAPVIYTDTQYF. The full variable domain, rest sourced from reference TRBV28 and TRBJ2-3, is DVKVTQSSRYLVKRTGEKVFLECVQDMDHENMFWYRQDPGLGLRLIYFSYDVKMKEKGDIPEGYSVSREKKERFSLILESASTNQTSMYLCASSAPVIYTDTQYFGPGTRLTVL.

This chain joins TRBV11-2 and TRBJ2-1; perhaps TRBD1 as D (7 bases). The CDR3 is 13 amino acids. The V gene's germline CDR1 is SGHAT and CDR2 FQNNGV. Trimming cost V 11 bases and J 5 bases, with 16 bases left between them. The CDR3 DNA sequence: TGTGCCGTACAGGGGAGGAAGAACAATGAGCAGTTCTTC. As protein: CAVQGRKNNEQFF.

This clone was detected once. V gene TRBV7-9 combines with J gene TRBJ2-7, with 10 bases aligning to TRBD1. The CDR3 sequence is 14 residues long. V trimming: 2 bases; J trimming: 5 bases; junction bases outside the gene matches: 3. Germline CDR1 is SEHNR and CDR2 is FQNEAQ (reference sequence). CDR3 residues: CASSLRDRGDEQYF. CDR3 coding DNA: TGTGCCAGCAGCTTACGGGACAGGGGTGACGAGCAGTACTTC.

The rearrangement uses TRBV27 and TRBJ2-7; no clear D gene. Between the trimmed V and J ends, which lost 6 bases and 5 bases, there was a span of 20 bases. The germline V gene encodes CDR1 MNHEY and CDR2 SMNVEV (reference sequence). CDR3 length: 15 amino acids. Here the CDR3 reads CASSPLVRIWDEQYF. The CDR3 region has the DNA TGTGCCAGCAGCCCCTTGGTGAGGATTTGGGACGAGCAGTACTTC.

This rearrangement joins TRBV10-3 to TRBJ2-3; no clear D gene. The CDR3 consists of 14 residues. Germline assignment: CDR1 ENHRY and CDR2 SYGVKD. V dropped 10 bases and J dropped 0 bases, with 14 bases sitting between them. CDR3 sequence: CATLWGLSTDTQYF. CDR3 nucleotide sequence: TGTGCCACCCTCTGGGGTTTGAGCACAGATACGCAGTATTTT.

CDR3 residues: CASSSRYNEQFF. Written as DNA, the CDR3 is TGTGCCAGCAGCTCCCGCTACAATGAGCAGTTCTTC. V usage is TRBV7-9 and J usage is TRBJ2-1; D is ambiguous. V lost 4 bases to trimming and J lost 3 bases, with 4 bases between them. CDR1 is SEHNR and CDR2 is FQNEAQ in the germline V gene (reference sequence). CDR3 length: 12 residues.

V is TRBV6-5 and J is TRBJ1-3; 9 bases are shared with TRBD1. The CDR3 is made up of 14 amino acids. V was clipped by 11 bases and J by 4 bases; unmatched bases: 9. The germline V gene encodes CDR1 MNHEY and CDR2 SVGAGI. The CDR3 spells CAGGQGLYGNTIYF. The CDR3 region has the DNA TGTGCCGGGGGACAGGGTCTCTACGGAAACACCATATATTTT.

The chain recombines TRBV24-1 with TRBJ2-5; 7 bases match TRBD1. CDR1 KGHDR and CDR2 SFDVKD come from the germline V gene. There are 13 residues in the CDR3. V trimming: 9 bases; J trimming: 1 base; junction bases outside the gene matches: 4. Here the CDR3 reads CATGRQGQETQYF. For the CDR3, the DNA is TGTGCCACCGGACGACAGGGCCAAGAGACCCAGTACTTC.

This clone was seen only a few times. The chain couples TRBV4-2 to TRBJ2-2; D unresolved. Germline V gene data show CDR1 as LGHNA and CDR2 as YNFKEQ. This CDR3 contains 13 residues. The V end lost 0 bases, the J end lost 5 bases, and 4 bases lay between the germline ends. The CDR3 DNA reads as TGTGCCAGCAGCCAAGATTCAACCGGGGAGCTGTTTTTT. It translates to CASSQDSTGELFF.

The chain links TRBV29-1 to TRBJ2-1, with unresolved D. V was pared by 5 bases and J by 5 bases, with 7 bases between. This CDR3 region has 11 residues. Germline lookup yields CDR1 SQVTM and CDR2 ANQGSEA. CDR3 DNA: TGCAGCGTTTGGCAGAACAATGAGCAGTTCTTC. This codes for CSVWQNNEQFF.

This chain connects TRBV7-9 to TRBJ2-5; no clear D gene. The germline CDR1 and CDR2 sequences are SEHNR and FQNEAQ (reference sequence). V dropped 7 bases and J dropped 3 bases, with 21 bases sitting between them. The CDR3 sequence is 16 residues long. In DNA form, the CDR3 reads TGTGCCAGCACCCACTCCAGGTGGGTAGGGAAAGAGACCCAGTACTTC. As protein: CASTHSRWVGKETQYF.

The chain recombines TRBV4-2 with TRBJ2-3; no reliable D call. Trimming removed 4 bases at V and 2 bases at J, with 13 bases between. Germline CDR1 reads LGHNA; CDR2 reads YNFKEQ. CDR3 length equals 15 residues. The CDR3 DNA reads TGTGCCAGCAGCCCCGACAAGGAGTTCACAGATACGCAGTATTTT. Its translation: CASSPDKEFTDTQYF.

The V gene is TRBV2, the J gene TRBJ1-1; 7 nucleotides line up with TRBD1. The germline gives CDR1 SNHLY, CDR2 FYNNEI. The V gene end was trimmed by 2 bases and the J gene end by 1 base; junction bases not matched to a gene: 4. This CDR3 is built from 15 residues. CDR3 residues: CASSESGQSNTEAFF. CDR3 nucleotides: TGTGCCAGCAGTGAATCGGGACAGTCGAACACTGAAGCTTTCTTT.

The CDR3 DNA sequence: TGTGCCAGCAGCTTAAGGCAGGGAGGCCCCTACGAGCAGTACTTC. Translating it yields CASSLRQGGPYEQYF. The genes are TRBV7-7 and TRBJ2-7, with D perhaps matching TRBD2 (6 bases). Looked up from germline, CDR1 is SSHAT and CDR2 is FNYEAQ (reference sequence). Trimming stripped 2 bases from V and 2 bases from J, with 13 bases between. The CDR3 contains 15 residues.

This clone was seen only once. The rearrangement joins TRBV27 to TRBJ2-1, with D possibly being TRBD2 (6 bases). Germline CDR1 reads MNHEY; CDR2 reads SMNVEV (reference sequence). This CDR3 is built from 13 residues. V lost 3 bases to trimming and J lost 4 bases, with 7 bases between them. The CDR3 protein is CASSFGRYNEQFF. The CDR3 DNA reads TGTGCCAGCAGTTTTGGGAGGTACAATGAGCAGTTCTTC.

A few counts support this clone. The chain carries TRBV30 and TRBJ1-2, with D possibly matching TRBD1 (5 bases). The CDR3 length is 13 residues. The germline V gene encodes CDR1 GTSNPN and CDR2 SVGIG (reference sequence). V shed 4 bases and J shed 8 bases, with 17 bases lying between them. The CDR3 DNA reads as TGTGCCTGGAAACGTAACGGGAGGGACGGCTACACCTTC. Translating gives CAWKRNGRDGYTF.

The J gene is TRBJ1-1, the V gene TRBV19; D is ambiguous. V was trimmed by 5 bases and J by 1 base, leaving 5 bases between them. The CDR3 sequence is 12 residues long. The germline V gene has CDR1 LNHDA and CDR2 SQIVND (reference sequence). The CDR3 DNA reads TGTGCCAGTAGTTATCGGAACACTGAAGCTTTCTTT. This codes for CASSYRNTEAFF.

The chain carries TRBV19 and TRBJ1-2; D possibly corresponds to TRBD1 (5 bases). Trimming stripped 1 base from V and 4 bases from J, with 10 bases between. Germline V lookup: CDR1 LNHDA, CDR2 SQIVND (reference sequence). The CDR3 runs 14 residues. The CDR3 DNA is TGTGCCAGTAGTATAGGCGGGGGAACCTATGGCTACACCTTC. It is translated as CASSIGGGTYGYTF.